This T cell receptor (beta chain) was sequenced in a study of T cell changes during pregnancy in multiple sclerosis. Assay used: immunoSEQ multiplex PCR; TCRdb lists only in-frame clones, some missing. The table has around 12,000 clones, around 88% seen once. The sequence was obtained from a female donor in good health, enrolled as a control in a pregnancy study. The source material was CD8+ T cells from peripheral blood mononuclear cells, sampled in the second trimester of pregnancy.

The CDR3 DNA sequence: TGTGCCAGCAGCCGAGGACAGTCGACTAATGAAAAACTGTTTTTT. This encodes CASSRGQSTNEKLFF. This chain links TRBV28 with TRBJ1-4, with a possible D match to TRBD1 (6 bases). The CDR3 totals 15 residues. From germline, CDR1 is MDHEN and CDR2 SYDVKM. V shed 6 bases and J shed 2 bases, with 13 bases lying between them.